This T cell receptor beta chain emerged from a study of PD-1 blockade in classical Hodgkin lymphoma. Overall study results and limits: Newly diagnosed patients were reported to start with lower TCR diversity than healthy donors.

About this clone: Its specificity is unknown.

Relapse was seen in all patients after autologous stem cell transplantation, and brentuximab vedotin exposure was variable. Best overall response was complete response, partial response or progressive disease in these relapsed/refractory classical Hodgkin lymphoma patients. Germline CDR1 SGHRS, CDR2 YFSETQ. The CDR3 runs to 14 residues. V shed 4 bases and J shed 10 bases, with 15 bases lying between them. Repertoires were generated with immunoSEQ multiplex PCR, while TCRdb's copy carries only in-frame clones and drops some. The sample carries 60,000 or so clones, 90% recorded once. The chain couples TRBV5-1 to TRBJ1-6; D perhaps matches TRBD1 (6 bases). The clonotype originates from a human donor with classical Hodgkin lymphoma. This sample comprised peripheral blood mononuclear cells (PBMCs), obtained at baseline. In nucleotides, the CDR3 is TGCGCCAGCAGCCCGGACAGAGCGGGGTCACCCCTCCACTTT. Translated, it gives CASSPDRAGSPLHF.